The 25 T cell receptor beta chains reported below all come from one sample, sequenced in a study of shared clonotypes between healthy human individuals. Profiling relied on immunoSEQ multiplex PCR, and the TCRdb table lists in-frame clones only, not all of them. The table has over a million clones, approximately 97% seen once; the top ten hold approximately 1.1%. Sequenced sample: naive CD4+ T cells sorted from blood. Specified subset: CD45RA+ positively selected. The receptor set was obtained from a man aged 30 to 45 in good health.

In this sample, this clone turned up once. V is TRBV14 and J is TRBJ1-2; D possibly corresponds to TRBD1 (6 bases). Germline lookup yields CDR1 SGHDN and CDR2 FVKESK. Trimming shortened V by 3 bases and J by 2 bases, and 19 bases separated the two germline ends. This CDR3 has 17 amino acids. As DNA, the CDR3 is TGTGCCAGCAGCCAGGTGACAGGACGGTTTTTAAACTATGGCTACACCTTC. Translated: CASSQVTGRFLNYGYTF.

V and J are TRBV27 and TRBJ2-2; the match to TRBD1 covers 8 bases. The germline CDR1 and CDR2 sequences are MNHEY and SMNVEV (reference sequence). The CDR3 extends over 17 amino acids. Trimming cost V 2 bases and J 5 bases; bases outside gene matches: 10. DNA of the CDR3: TGTGCCAGCAGTTTAGGGTCCGGCAGGGGGCAAACCGGGGAGCTGTTTTTT. This sequence encodes CASSLGSGRGQTGELFF.

V is TRBV28 and J is TRBJ1-5, with 11 bases identical to TRBD1. The J segment lost 5 bases and the V segment lost 0 bases, leaving 6 bases of the junction unmatched. The CDR3 extends over 17 amino acids. Germline V gives CDR1 MDHEN, CDR2 SYDVKM. Here the CDR3 DNA reads TGTGCCAGCAGTTTATGGAGGGGACAGGGGGTTGATCAGCCCCAGCATTTT. This encodes CASSLWRGQGVDQPQHF.

This chain connects TRBV11-2 to TRBJ1-2; D gene ambiguous. The CDR3 consists of 14 residues. The ends were cut back, 1 base at V and 6 bases at J, with 12 bases in the middle. In germline, CDR1 is SGHAT, CDR2 FQNNGV. The CDR3, as DNA: TGTGCCAGCAGCTTAGGGCGTCCCGCCCATGGCTACACCTTC. Its translation is CASSLGRPAHGYTF.

Worth noting for this clone: This same CDR3 is encoded by further DNA sequences in the sample. The rearrangement links TRBV5-1 to TRBJ2-7; the match to TRBD2 covers 12 bases. The germline V gene encodes CDR1 SGHRS and CDR2 YFSETQ. The CDR3 has 14 residues. The trim removed 4 bases at V and 4 bases at J, leaving 3 bases unmatched. The CDR3 reads CASSVTSGSYEQYF. CDR3 DNA sequence: TGCGCCAGCAGCGTGACTAGCGGGAGTTACGAGCAGTACTTC.

This clone was detected only once. The chain employs TRBV5-5 and TRBJ1-1; D gene ambiguous. Germline V gene lookup returns CDR1 SGHKS and CDR2 YYEKEE (reference sequence). V lost 0 bases and J 7 bases, leaving 10 bases between the germline ends. The CDR3 spans 13 residues. The CDR3, as DNA: TGTGCCAGCAGCTTGGTTCCGGGGATTGAAGCTTTCTTT. Translated: CASSLVPGIEAFF. Looking up the rest from reference TRBV5-5 and TRBJ1-1 gives the full variable domain: DAGVTQSPTHLIKTRGQQVTLRCSPISGHKSVSWYQQVLGQGPQFIFQYYEKEERGRGNFPDRFSARQFPNYSSELNVNALLLGDSALYLCASSLVPGIEAFFGQGTRLTVV.

This chain joins TRBV19 and TRBJ2-2; TRBD1 aligns across 9 bases. The ends lost 9 bases at V and 5 bases at J; junction bases unmatched: 10. Germline lookup yields CDR1 LNHDA and CDR2 SQIVND (reference sequence). The CDR3 is 15 amino acids. This CDR3 reads CASQPGQGNTGELFF. DNA for the CDR3: TGTGCCAGCCAACCGGGACAGGGTAATACCGGGGAGCTGTTTTTT.

Remarks on this clone: The sample holds other DNA sequences that translate to the same CDR3. The CDR3 protein is CASSLGLAGNNEQFF. The CDR3 nucleotides read TGTGCCAGCAGCCTGGGACTAGCGGGGAACAATGAGCAGTTCTTC. The chain couples TRBV7-6 to TRBJ2-1, with 13 positions matching TRBD2. CDR1 is SGHVS, CDR2 FNYEAQ, per germline. J gave up 5 bases and V 5 bases, and 3 bases lay outside the gene matches. The CDR3 loop spans 15 amino acids.

The rearrangement uses TRBV27 and TRBJ2-1, with a possible D match to TRBD2 (6 bases). The CDR3 spans 13 residues. V was shortened by 2 bases and J by 10 bases, with 12 bases between the two germline ends. Germline V gene sequence: CDR1 MNHEY, CDR2 SMNVEV (reference sequence). CDR3 protein: CASSLQQEGEQFF. The CDR3 DNA reads TGTGCCAGCAGTTTACAACAGGAGGGGGAGCAGTTCTTC.

V gene TRBV6-1 combines with J gene TRBJ1-5; 7 bases align to TRBD1. The CDR3 extends over 16 amino acids. V lost 2 bases, J lost 5 bases, and 9 bases stayed unmatched. Per the germline V gene, CDR1 is MNHNS and CDR2 is SASEGT. The CDR3 protein is CASSEYGTAFYQPQHF. As DNA, the CDR3 is TGTGCCAGCAGTGAATATGGGACAGCCTTTTATCAGCCCCAGCATTTT.

The chain uses TRBV11-2 and TRBJ2-2; D possibly corresponds to TRBD2 (7 bases). The V gene lost 1 base and the J gene lost 7 bases, with 19 bases spanning the gap. This CDR3 contains 17 residues. Germline CDR1 and CDR2: SGHAT and FQNNGV. Here the CDR3 reads CASSLGGRRETGGELFF. CDR3 in DNA: TGTGCCAGCAGCTTAGGGGGGCGGCGGGAGACAGGCGGGGAGCTGTTTTTT.

V is TRBV2 and J is TRBJ2-7, with 7 bases fitting TRBD2. CDR3 length: 16 residues. The J segment lost 1 base and the V segment lost 2 bases, leaving 8 bases of the junction unmatched. CDR1 and CDR2 from the germline V gene are SNHLY and FYNNEI. The DNA for the CDR3 is TGTGCCAGCAGTGAACGGAGCACTAGCGTTTCCTACGAGCAGTACTTC. Translated, it gives CASSERSTSVSYEQYF.

The chain recombines TRBV7-9 with TRBJ1-2, with TRBD1 identical over 7 bases. The CDR3 is 17 residues long. Germline assignment: CDR1 SEHNR and CDR2 FQNEAQ (reference sequence). J gave up 7 bases and V 1 base, and 15 bases lay outside the gene matches. CDR3 protein: CASSLVRPKTGRVGYTF. The CDR3 DNA reads as TGTGCCAGCAGCTTAGTTCGCCCGAAGACAGGGCGGGTTGGCTACACCTTC.

The chain's CDR3 is CASSEWSLSEAFF. CDR3 coding DNA: TGTGCCAGCAGTGAATGGTCATTGAGTGAAGCTTTCTTT. The gene calls are TRBV2 and TRBJ1-1; D gene unclear. Deletions cut 2 bases from V and 7 bases from J, with 11 bases between. Germline V gene data show CDR1 as SNHLY and CDR2 as FYNNEI. The CDR3 loop spans 13 amino acids.

This chain links TRBV6-6 with TRBJ1-5; maybe TRBD1 (6 bases). Germline CDR1 is MNHNY and CDR2 is SVGAGI (reference sequence). V was trimmed by 5 bases and J by 5 bases, leaving 10 bases between them. The CDR3 spans 13 residues. This CDR3 reads CASSPDRDQPQHF. The CDR3 DNA reads as TGTGCCAGCAGTCCGGACAGAGATCAGCCCCAGCATTTT.

The chain combines TRBV10-1 with TRBJ2-5; TRBD2 agrees at 9 bases. The V segment lost 0 bases and the J segment 3 bases; nucleotides outside the gene matches: 11. The CDR3 length is 18 residues. Per the germline V gene, CDR1 is WNHNN and CDR2 is SYGVQD (reference sequence). The CDR3 spells CASSESVSGSPGKETQYF. In DNA form, the CDR3 reads TGCGCCAGCAGTGAGTCGGTTAGCGGGAGCCCCGGAAAAGAGACCCAGTACTTC.

In its sample, this clone was seen once. The V call is TRBV29-1, the J call TRBJ2-7, with D perhaps TRBD1 (6 bases). CDR1 is SQVTM, CDR2 ANQGSEA, per germline. The V gene lost 7 bases and the J gene lost 2 bases, with 15 bases spanning the gap. The CDR3 has 13 residues. The CDR3, as DNA: TGCAGCGCTGCGGCGAAGGGGGCCTACGAGCAGTACTTC. Its translation: CSAAAKGAYEQYF.

The sample holds one count of this clone. Distinct nucleotide sequences in the sample also encode this CDR3. The chain has TRBV5-1 and TRBJ2-3; 11 bases fit TRBD2. CDR1 is SGHRS and CDR2 is YFSETQ in the germline V gene. The CDR3 extends over 16 amino acids. Unmatched junction bases numbered 6, after V lost 4 bases and J lost 2 bases. In nucleotides, the CDR3 is TGCGCCAGCAGCACGGGGACTAGCGGTTACACAGATACGCAGTATTTT. This gives the protein CASSTGTSGYTDTQYF.

The V call is TRBV9, the J call TRBJ2-2, with 9 bases lining up with TRBD1. This CDR3 contains 17 residues. CDR1 and CDR2 from the germline V gene are SGDLS and YYNGEE. The J segment lost 4 bases and the V segment lost 0 bases, leaving 7 bases of the junction unmatched. CDR3 DNA sequence: TGTGCCAGCAGCGTAGCTGTACAGGGGGCTGGCACCGGGGAGCTGTTTTTT. This gives the protein CASSVAVQGAGTGELFF. Complete variable domain (other parts from reference TRBV9 and TRBJ2-2): DSGVTQTPKHLITATGQRVTLRCSPRSGDLSVYWYQQSLDQGLQFLIQYYNGEERAKGNILERFSAQQFPDLHSELNLSSLELGDSALYFCASSVAVQGAGTGELFFGEGSRLTVL.

The chain is built from TRBV5-6 and TRBJ1-1; D is undetermined. V lost 4 bases and J 3 bases, leaving 16 bases between the germline ends. Germline V lookup: CDR1 SGHDT, CDR2 YYEEEE. The CDR3 spans 15 residues. Here the CDR3 DNA reads TGTGCCAGCAGCCTCCGGACCCAGAGGCACACTGAAGCTTTCTTT. Encoded protein: CASSLRTQRHTEAFF.

The V gene is TRBV1, the J gene TRBJ2-2; the table's D call of TRBD2 was not tested on the DNA. TRBV1 is a pseudogene segment. The CDR3 totals 11 residues. CDR3 sequence reads: CREPDTGELFF. CDR3 DNA: TGCCGGGAGCCCGACACCGGGGAGCTGTTTTTT.

As for this clone: This same CDR3 is encoded by further DNA sequences in the sample. The chain has TRBV5-1 and TRBJ1-1; no clear D gene. Germline lookup yields CDR1 SGHRS and CDR2 YFSETQ. With 0 bases removed from V and 2 bases from J, the gap between germline ends came to 8 bases. The CDR3 length is 14 residues. DNA for the CDR3: TGCGCCAGCAGCTTGGACGGGCTAAACACTGAAGCTTTCTTT. This gives the protein CASSLDGLNTEAFF.

This chain uses TRBV7-9 with TRBJ2-7; D gene unclear. V gave up 5 bases and J gave up 3 bases, with 8 bases separating them. CDR3 length: 12 amino acids. From germline, CDR1 is SEHNR and CDR2 FQNEAQ (reference sequence). CDR3 sequence: CASSRSIYEQYF. CDR3 in DNA: TGTGCCAGCAGCCGGTCCATCTACGAGCAGTACTTC.

The chain links TRBV29-1 to TRBJ2-7, with D unclear. V lost 5 bases and J lost 1, with 9 bases in between. Germline V CDR1 and CDR2: SQVTM, ANQGSEA. CDR3 size: 12 residues. CDR3 in amino acids: CSVLGLSYEQYF. CDR3 DNA sequence: TGCAGCGTTTTGGGCTTATCCTACGAGCAGTACTTC.

V is TRBV6-6 and J is TRBJ2-3; no clear D. The CDR3 runs 16 residues. Germline CDR1 and CDR2: MNHNY and SVGAGI (reference sequence). V lost 3 bases to trimming and J lost 6 bases, with 19 bases between them. CDR3 in amino acids: CASSYAVGGVVDTQYF. CDR3 nucleotide sequence: TGTGCCAGCAGTTATGCAGTGGGCGGCGTCGTGGATACGCAGTATTTT.